This T cell receptor beta chain emerged from a study of human T cells and chemical hapten exposure. Findings and limits, study-wide: While controls formed fewer of them, expanded TCRs formed significantly more large CDR3 similarity clusters.

MiXCR was run by TCRdb on the RACE reads, yielding one entry per CDR3 protein. This table holds 80,000 to 100,000 distinct CDR3 sequences, less than 11% found once. Per germline, CDR1 SGHAT and CDR2 FQNNGV. The CDR3 has 13 residues. The V end was cut by 5 bases, the J end by 0 bases, with 7 bases between. Note on this clonotype: Its matching antigen is unknown.

Stated time point: patch test 2, 6 weeks after DPC sensitization. Treatment defined: therapeutic diphenylcyclopropenone sensitization with weekly scalp DPC. Ahead of each patch test application, blood was drawn. This clonotype was sampled from a woman between 45 and 60 years old with alopecia areata. Some clones in this sample may be carry-over from other donors' samples. The specimen comprised whole blood, sampled in connection with sensitization to the hapten diphenylcyclopropenone (DPC). This chain uses TRBV11-2 with TRBJ2-5; the D call may be TRBD1 or TRBD2 (5 bases each). As DNA, the CDR3 is TGTGCCAGCAGCCCGGGACACCAAGAGACCCAGTACTTC. Translated: CASSPGHQETQYF.